The clone carrying this T cell receptor beta chain was recorded many times. The antigen remains unidentified. This sample was taken from a study of CD8 T cells in ankylosing spondylitis. Overall study findings and caveats: A subset of motif variants has previously been described in the synovial fluid and blood of reactive arthritis. Within ankylosing spondylitis blood, a TCR beta motif made up of several highly homologous variants appeared to be characteristic.

TCRdb re-called the 5' RACE reads through MiXCR, storing one row per CDR3 protein. The sample yields approximately 440,000 distinct CDR3 sequences, roughly 17% seen once. Between the trimmed V and J ends, which lost 0 bases and 7 bases, there was a span of 7 bases. The CDR3 is 12 residues long. In germline, CDR1 is LGHDT, CDR2 YNNKEL (reference sequence). The source is a male donor with ankylosing spondylitis. This chain links TRBV3-1 with TRBJ2-7; D remains unclear. The material sequenced was blood, either unsorted or a sorted T cell fraction (not recorded which). CDR3 bases: TGTGCCAGCAGCCAAGATGTACGGGAGCAGTACTTC. Protein product: CASSQDVREQYF.